What follows are 13 T cell receptor beta chains derived from one specimen sequenced in a study of shared clonotypes between healthy human individuals. Measured with immunoSEQ multiplex PCR; TCRdb has only the in-frame clones, and not every one. The table shows around 690,000 clones, with 90% occurring only once. Input material: memory CD8+ T cells from PBMCs. Subset of the sample: CD45RO+ cells pooled with CCR7-negative TemRA cells. The receptors were gathered from a man aged 18 to 29 in good health. Some clones in this sample may be carry-over from other donors' samples.

The chain is built from TRBV11-2 and TRBJ1-3; D call uncertain. V was clipped by 1 base and J by 0 bases, with 7 bases between them. The CDR3 is 15 amino acids. Germline lookup yields CDR1 SGHAT and CDR2 FQNNGV. DNA for the CDR3: TGTGCCAGCAGCTTAGCGCCGAGCTCTGGAAACACCATATATTTT. Amino acid sequence: CASSLAPSSGNTIYF.

The chain joins TRBV29-1 to TRBJ2-3; possibly TRBD1 or TRBD2 for D (5 bases each). The germline V gene encodes CDR1 SQVTM and CDR2 ANQGSEA. This CDR3 region has 14 residues. Trimming left V 8 bases short and J 4 bases short, with 19 bases between. The CDR3 bases are TGCAGCTTTGGGGGAGCATTAGGCCCAGATACGCAGTATTTT. It yields the protein CSFGGALGPDTQYF.

V gene TRBV7-9 combines with J gene TRBJ2-7, with TRBD2 as a possible D gene (6 bases). This CDR3 is built from 14 residues. CDR1 is SEHNR, CDR2 FQNEAQ, per germline (reference sequence). V shed 5 bases and J shed 4 bases, with 15 bases lying between them. The CDR3 coding sequence is TGTGCCAGCAGCCCCGGAGGGAGCAGGTACGAGCAGTACTTC. It translates to CASSPGGSRYEQYF.

V and J are TRBV7-3 and TRBJ2-2, with D unresolved. The CDR3 length is 16 residues. Trimming left V 5 bases short and J 2 bases short, with 15 bases between. Germline CDR1 SGHTA, CDR2 FQGTGA. The CDR3 loop is CASSLIGPLNTGELFF. The CDR3 DNA reads as TGTGCCAGCAGCCTGATCGGACCACTTAACACCGGGGAGCTGTTTTTT.

The chain couples TRBV7-9 to TRBJ2-5; D is ambiguous. Germline CDR1 and CDR2: SEHNR and FQNEAQ (reference sequence). This CDR3 spans 15 amino acids. V lost 1 base, J lost 1 base, and 10 bases lay in between. The CDR3 region is CASSLVEEFQETQYF. Written as DNA, the CDR3 is TGTGCCAGCAGCTTAGTAGAGGAGTTCCAAGAGACCCAGTACTTC. Filled out from reference TRBV7-9 and TRBJ2-5, the complete variable domain reads DTGVSQNPRHKITKRGQNVTFRCDPISEHNRLYWYRQTLGQGPEFLTYFQNEAQLEKSRLLSDRFSAERPKGSFSTLEIQRTEQGDSAMYLCASSLVEEFQETQYFGPGTRLLVL.

The rearrangement joins TRBV27 to TRBJ2-7; 8 nucleotides agree with TRBD1. The ends lost 5 bases at V and 4 bases at J; junction bases unmatched: 7. Germline V CDR1 and CDR2: MNHEY, SMNVEV (reference sequence). The CDR3 consists of 14 residues. CDR3 in DNA: TGTGCCAGCAGTCTACAGGGGGGTCGGTACGAGCAGTACTTC. It translates to CASSLQGGRYEQYF.

This sequence joins TRBV14 and TRBJ2-7; D is unclear. CDR3 length: 15 residues. The germline V and J ends were trimmed by 4 bases and 6 bases, with 19 bases remaining between them. Germline CDR1 is SGHDN and CDR2 is FVKESK. CDR3 nucleotides: TGTGCCAGCAGCCGAAAACGGGCCACGCCGGTCGAGCAGTACTTC. Its translation: CASSRKRATPVEQYF. The entire variable domain, with the rest obtained from reference TRBV14 and TRBJ2-7, is as follows: EAGVTQFPSHSVIEKGQTVTLRCDPISGHDNLYWYRRVMGKEIKFLLHFVKESKQDESGMPNNRFLAERTGGTYSTLKVQPAELEDSGVYFCASSRKRATPVEQYFGPGTRLTVT.

The chain uses TRBV5-1 and TRBJ2-1; the D is unclear. The CDR3 is 12 amino acids. The germline CDR1 and CDR2 sequences are SGHRS and YFSETQ. Trimming shortened V by 5 bases and J by 9 bases, and 12 bases separated the two germline ends. For the CDR3, the DNA is TGCGCCAGCAGGACAAACCCGGCTGAGCAGTTCTTC. It yields the protein CASRTNPAEQFF.

The gene calls are TRBV19 and TRBJ2-3; the match to TRBD2 covers 7 bases. This CDR3 has 15 amino acids. In germline, CDR1 is LNHDA, CDR2 SQIVND (reference sequence). J gave up 4 bases and V 3 bases, and 7 bases lay outside the gene matches. This chain's CDR3 is CASSIGGSVSDTQYF. Written as DNA, the CDR3 is TGTGCCAGTAGTATTGGCGGGAGCGTCTCAGATACGCAGTATTTT.

The chain carries TRBV29-1 and TRBJ2-1; TRBD1 aligns across 7 bases. CDR1 and CDR2 (germline): SQVTM, ANQGSEA. The CDR3 contains 14 residues. V lost 5 bases and J lost 3; bases outside the gene matches: 7. CDR3 loop: CSVPQGQIYNEQFF. The CDR3, as DNA: TGCAGCGTTCCACAGGGACAGATCTACAATGAGCAGTTCTTC.

The rearrangement uses TRBV4-1 and TRBJ2-7; TRBD2 might be the D (6 bases). CDR1 and CDR2 (germline): MGHRA, YSYEKL. V lost 0 bases to trimming and J lost 0 bases, with 12 bases between them. This CDR3 comprises 16 residues. CDR3 DNA sequence: TGCGCCAGCAGCCAAGATGCGGGACTGCGCTCCTACGAGCAGTACTTC. This encodes CASSQDAGLRSYEQYF.

This clone has only one observation. This chain connects TRBV19 to TRBJ1-1; D is unresolved. Germline V gene sequence: CDR1 LNHDA, CDR2 SQIVND (reference sequence). The CDR3 covers 11 residues. Trimming shortened V by 3 bases and J by 6 bases, and 5 bases separated the two germline ends. CDR3 residues: CASSINSEAFF. For the CDR3, the DNA is TGTGCCAGTAGTATTAACTCTGAAGCTTTCTTT.

The chain couples TRBV6-5 to TRBJ1-1; D might be TRBD1 (6 bases). With 1 base removed from V and 1 base from J, the gap between germline ends came to 10 bases. The CDR3 has 15 amino acids. Germline CDR1 and CDR2: MNHEY and SVGAGI. The CDR3 loop is CASSYFQTGNTEAFF. Here the CDR3 DNA reads TGTGCCAGCAGTTACTTCCAGACAGGGAACACTGAAGCTTTCTTT.